This is a list of T cell receptor beta chains from one sample in a study of T cell responses to AZD1222 COVID-19 vaccine. The table came from immunoSEQ multiplex PCR; TCRdb's copy has only in-frame clones and leaves some out. The data show about 120,000 clones, about 92% seen once. The starting material was peripheral blood, obtained 28 days after the second AZD1222 dose. The receptors stem from an adult who received the AZD1222 COVID-19 vaccine. CDR3s include the opening cysteine and the closing phenylalanine or tryptophan. Fields, in order: D gene, J gene, V gene, CDR3 protein, CDR3 DNA. D genes are given only for firm matches.

.,TRBJ2-3,TRBV21-1,CASSNCKRSTDTQYF,TGTGCCAGCAGCAACTGTAAGCGGTCCACAGATACGCAGTATTTT
.,TRBJ1-1,TRBV18,CASSLGVNTEAFF,TGTGCCAGCTCACTAGGGGTGAACACTGAAGCTTTCTTT
TRBD1,TRBJ1-2,TRBV29-1,CSCQGADYGYTF,TGCAGCTGCCAGGGGGCCGACTATGGCTACACCTTC
.,TRBJ2-5,TRBV3-1/TRBV3-2,CASSFDLGQETQYF,TGTGCCAGCAGCTTCGACTTGGGGCAAGAGACCCAGTACTTC
TRBD1,TRBJ1-2,TRBV3-1/TRBV3-2,CASSQVGQGADYGYTF,TGTGCCAGCAGCCAAGTCGGACAGGGGGCAGACTATGGCTACACCTTC
.,TRBJ1-6,TRBV5-4,CASSSGGHSPLHF,TGTGCCAGCAGCTCCGGGGGCCATTCACCCCTCCACTTT
.,TRBJ1-5,TRBV2,CASSDGRNQPQHF,TGTGCCAGCAGCGATGGTCGCAATCAGCCCCAGCATTTT
.,TRBJ1-3,TRBV6-5,CASSTHPGGRNTIYF,TGTGCCAGCAGTACCCATCCGGGAGGTCGGAACACCATATATTTT
TRBD1,TRBJ2-7,TRBV6-2/TRBV6-3,CASSWGMDRGYEQYF,TGTGCCAGCAGTTGGGGAATGGACAGGGGTTACGAGCAGTACTTC
.,TRBJ1-5,TRBV19,CASRADSISGFRNQPQHF,TGTGCCAGTAGAGCTGACAGTATTAGCGGGTTCCGCAATCAGCCCCAGCATTTT
.,TRBJ2-3,TRBV7-8,CASSQTIPQYF,TGTGCCAGCAGCCAAACTATTCCGCAGTATTTT
TRBD2,TRBJ2-3,TRBV3-1/TRBV3-2,CASTVAGDITDTQYF,TGTGCCAGCACCGTAGCGGGGGACATCACAGATACGCAGTATTTT
.,TRBJ2-4,TRBV3-1/TRBV3-2,CASSHPTGNRMDKNIQYF,TGTGCCAGCAGCCACCCCACAGGGAACCGTATGGACAAAAACATTCAGTACTTC
.,TRBJ1-2,TRBV5-1,CASSRDSLDYGYTF,TGCGCCAGCAGCCGAGACAGTCTGGACTATGGCTACACCTTC
TRBD1,TRBJ1-6,TRBV7-2,CASSSRSGTGASPLHF,TGTGCCAGCAGCTCTAGATCTGGGACAGGGGCTTCACCCCTCCACTTT
.,TRBJ1-4,TRBV29-1,CSVGQRSTNEKLFF,TGCAGCGTTGGACAGCGATCAACTAATGAAAAACTGTTTTTT